The rows below give T cell receptor beta chains drawn from one sample of a study of cytomegalovirus exposure and HLA in healthy donors. Libraries were prepared by immunoSEQ multiplex PCR; TCRdb keeps only in-frame clonotypes and omits some of them. The sample holds over 200,000 clones, more than 70% seen once. Sequencing was performed on PBMCs. The receptors shown here come from a human donor in good health. Each CDR3 is given with its conserved first and last residue. A D gene is named only where the DNA matches it firmly. Clone size is given for some rows only: seen once, a few or many times, or a class if the clone is expanded.

TRBV11-2	TRBJ2-7	TRBD2	-	TGTGCCAGCAGCTTACTCGGGACTAGCGGGAGTTGGGCCTACGAGCAGTACTTC	CASSLLGTSGSWAYEQYF
TRBV13	TRBJ2-7	-	once	TGTGCCAGCAGCTCCGGACTCCACTACGAGCAGTACTTC	CASSSGLHYEQYF
TRBV10-3	TRBJ2-7	TRBD2	-	TGTGCCACCGGAGGGACTAGCGGGCTGTACGAGCAGTACTTC	CATGGTSGLYEQYF
TRBV29-1	TRBJ1-2	-	-	TGCAGGGCCGGCGGAGATTTTTCGCATGGCTACACCTTC	CRAGGDFSHGYTF
TRBV6-6	TRBJ2-7	TRBD2	-	TGTGCCAGCAGTCCAGTTGGGACCGGGGGGTACGAGCAGTACTTC	CASSPVGTGGYEQYF
TRBV30	TRBJ1-2	-	-	TGTGCCTGGAGTGTACTCCGCGACTATGGCTACACCTTC	CAWSVLRDYGYTF
TRBV7-2	TRBJ2-5	TRBD2	-	TGTGCCAGCAGCTTTCCGGGGGGGATACTAGCGGAAGAGACCCAGTACTTC	CASSFPGGILAEETQYF
TRBV2	TRBJ2-7	TRBD1	-	TGTGCCAGCAGGGAGGACAGGGGGAGCTCCTACGAGCAGTACTTC	CASREDRGSSYEQYF
TRBV15	TRBJ2-7	-	-	TGTGCCACCAGCGGGCAGGGCGGCTACGAGCAGTACTTC	CATSGQGGYEQYF
TRBV25-1	TRBJ2-7	-	once	TGTGCCAGCAGTGAGCGCGGCGGCCAGTACTTC	CASSERGGQYF
TRBV7-9	TRBJ2-6	-	-	TGTGCCAGCAGCCCATCTGGGGCCAACGTCCTGACTTTC	CASSPSGANVLTF
TRBV11-3	TRBJ1-1	-	-	TGTGCCAGCAGCTCTCAGGGGAACACTGAAGCTTTCTTT	CASSSQGNTEAFF
TRBV6-5	TRBJ2-1	TRBD1	-	TGTGCCAGCAGTGGGACAGGGTTCCCCTACAATGAGCAGTTCTTC	CASSGTGFPYNEQFF
TRBV5-1	TRBJ2-7	TRBD1	-	TGCGCCAGCAGCCCGGGACAGGGGGCCTACGAGCAGTACTTC	CASSPGQGAYEQYF
TRBV30	TRBJ1-1	TRBD1	-	TGTGCCTCCAACTCTTACAGGGGCAGGACTGAAGCTTTCTTT	CASNSYRGRTEAFF
TRBV5-1	TRBJ1-4	TRBD1	-	TGCGCCAGCAGCTTAGGGACAGGGAGGCCTAATGAAAAACTGTTTTTT	CASSLGTGRPNEKLFF
TRBV6-1	TRBJ1-5	TRBD1	few	TGTGCCAGCAGGCGGGACAGGGGCAACAATCAGCCCCAGCATTTT	CASRRDRGNNQPQHF
TRBV28	TRBJ2-2	-	-	TGTGCCAGCAGGGTCCCCCAGGGTCCCACCGGGGAGCTGTTTTTT	CASRVPQGPTGELFF